A single sample is the source of the 10 T cell receptor beta chains below, sequenced in a study of identical twins. TCRdb ran MiXCR on the 5' RACE reads and lists one entry per CDR3 protein. The data show roughly 500,000 distinct CDR3 sequences, approximately 22% seen once. This sample also belongs to another study, concerning T cells expressing NK-cell markers.

The sequenced material came from CD4+ T cells sorted from blood. Every receptor here comes from a woman younger than 35 in good health.

This clonotype was seen more than once but under ten times. The J gene is TRBJ2-3, the V gene TRBV20-1, with TRBD2 identical over 7 bases. Germline CDR1 and CDR2: DFQATT and SNEGSKA (reference sequence). This CDR3 has 14 amino acids. Trimming took 7 bases from V and 4 from J; bases not matched to a gene: 11. CDR3 bases: TGCAGTGGTACCTGGGGGGGGGTCCCAGATACGCAGTATTTT. Translating it yields CSGTWGGVPDTQYF.

This clonotype came up a few times. The chain employs TRBV5-1 and TRBJ1-4; D uncertain. The V gene's germline CDR1 is SGHRS and CDR2 YFSETQ. This CDR3 region has 14 residues. The V end was cut by 1 base, the J end by 1 base, with 5 bases between. CDR3 loop: CASSLSETNEKLFF. In nucleotides, the CDR3 is TGCGCCAGCAGCTTGTCGGAAACTAATGAAAAACTGTTTTTT.

This rearrangement joins TRBV20-1 to TRBJ2-3, with 8 bases that match TRBD2. Germline V lookup: CDR1 DFQATT, CDR2 SNEGSKA (reference sequence). This CDR3 comprises 13 residues. Losses at the gene ends were 5 bases for V and 6 bases for J; bases not matched to a gene: 7. CDR3 coding DNA: TGCAGTGCTGCACCCCGCGGGGGGGATACGCAGTATTTT. As protein: CSAAPRGGDTQYF.

This chain joins TRBV12-3 or TRBV12-4 and TRBJ1-2, with D tentatively TRBD1 (6 bases). V was cut by 6 bases and J by 7 bases, with 12 bases left in between. The CDR3 is 12 amino acids. The CDR3 region is CASSTVGAGYTF. The CDR3, as DNA: TGTGCCAGCAGCACAGTGGGGGCTGGCTACACCTTC.

This clonotype came up a few times. The chain is built from TRBV18 and TRBJ1-1; D not resolved. This CDR3 region has 12 residues. Germline V gives CDR1 KGHSH, CDR2 LQKENI. Trimming pared 2 bases from V and 8 bases from J, leaving 9 bases between. Here the CDR3 reads CASSPDSGEAFF. The CDR3 region has the DNA TGTGCCAGCTCACCAGATTCCGGCGAAGCTTTCTTT.

J is TRBJ2-1 and V is TRBV2; TRBD2 agrees at 11 bases. V lost 6 bases to trimming and J lost 9 bases; unmatched junction nucleotides: 10. The CDR3 is made up of 15 amino acids. From germline, CDR1 is SNHLY and CDR2 FYNNEI. In nucleotides, the CDR3 is TGTGCCAGCAGGCTCGGGACTAGCGGCCATGTTGAGCAGTTCTTC. It translates to CASRLGTSGHVEQFF.

The rearrangement links TRBV6-5 to TRBJ2-2; D gene unclear. Looked up from germline, CDR1 is MNHEY and CDR2 is SVGAGI. This CDR3 spans 16 amino acids. With 0 bases removed from V and 3 bases from J, the gap between germline ends came to 11 bases. CDR3 sequence: CASSYSAALYTGELFF. The CDR3 DNA is TGTGCCAGCAGTTACTCTGCGGCTCTTTACACCGGGGAGCTGTTTTTT.

Comment on this clonotype: A much larger clone lies one base from this, so it may be a read error. J is TRBJ2-1 and V is TRBV2; the D gene is possibly TRBD2 (7 bases). The CDR3 has 13 amino acids. V was trimmed by 8 bases and J by 5 bases, leaving 13 bases between them. From germline, CDR1 is SNHLY and CDR2 FYNNEI. CDR3 sequence reads: CASGAGDNNEQFF. The CDR3 region has the DNA TGTGCCAGCGGGGCGGGGGACAACAATGAGCAGTTCTTC.

The rearrangement joins TRBV20-1 to TRBJ2-5; D possibly corresponds to TRBD1 (6 bases). The CDR3 loop spans 14 amino acids. V was cut by 5 bases and J by 1 base, with 14 bases left in between. Looked up from germline, CDR1 is DFQATT and CDR2 is SNEGSKA (reference sequence). The CDR3 DNA sequence: TGCAGTGCTGGAATGGTGGGGGCCCAAGAGACCCAGTACTTC. This gives the protein CSAGMVGAQETQYF.

The J gene is TRBJ2-1, the V gene TRBV25-1; 7 bases agree with TRBD2. CDR3 length: 15 amino acids. The trim removed 7 bases at V and 8 bases at J, leaving 14 bases unmatched. Germline V gene lookup returns CDR1 MGHDK and CDR2 SYGVNS. The CDR3 loop reads CASTGASGRMDEQFF. The CDR3 nucleotides are TGTGCCAGCACCGGGGCTAGCGGTCGTATGGATGAGCAGTTCTTC.